The 9 T cell receptor beta chains reported below all come from one sample, sequenced in a study of T cells after yellow fever vaccination. TCRdb recomputed calls from the 5' RACE reads with MiXCR, one row per CDR3 protein. This sample has about 340,000 distinct CDR3 sequences; about 4% occur once, and the top ten carry 24%. The material was PBMCs, obtained 5 days after the yellow fever booster vaccination. The source is a man younger than 30 who received the YFV17D yellow fever vaccine.

A few counts support this clonotype. The chain has TRBV4-1 and TRBJ1-6, with 9 bases lining up with TRBD1. V trimming: 1 base; J trimming: 10 bases; junction bases outside the gene matches: 5. Germline lookup yields CDR1 MGHRA and CDR2 YSYEKL. This CDR3 region has 15 residues. The CDR3 spells CASSQGDREWSPLHF. DNA for the CDR3: TGCGCCAGCAGCCAAGGGGACAGGGAGTGGTCACCCCTCCACTTT.

The V and J genes are TRBV20-1 and TRBJ1-6, with D tentatively TRBD1 (5 bases). This CDR3 has 14 residues. CDR1 is DFQATT and CDR2 is SNEGSKA in the germline V gene (reference sequence). V lost 6 bases to trimming and J lost 4 bases, with 13 bases between them. CDR3 nucleotides: TGCAGTGCACTGACAGATTTATATAATTCACCCCTCCACTTT. It specifies CSALTDLYNSPLHF.

V gene TRBV11-1 combines with J gene TRBJ2-6; no clear D. Germline CDR1 reads SGHAT; CDR2 reads FQDESV (reference sequence). V was pared by 4 bases and J by 2 bases, with 21 bases between. The CDR3 loop spans 19 amino acids. CDR3 loop: CASSSRNTGRKAGANVLTF. In nucleotides, the CDR3 is TGTGCCAGCAGCTCTCGTAATACGGGTAGGAAAGCTGGGGCCAACGTCCTGACTTTC. Full variable domain (remainder filled in from reference TRBV11-1 and TRBJ2-6): EAEVAQSPRYKITEKSQAVAFWCDPISGHATLYWYRQILGQGPELLVQFQDESVVDDSQLPKDRFSAERLKGVDSTLKIQPAELGDSAMYLCASSSRNTGRKAGANVLTFGAGSRLTVL.

This clonotype has a handful of counts. This chain links TRBV29-1 with TRBJ1-1; D not certain. Germline CDR1 SQVTM, CDR2 ANQGSEA. V shed 4 bases and J shed 0 bases, with 15 bases lying between them. CDR3 length: 15 residues. In DNA, the CDR3 is TGCAGCGTTGTTTCGGCGGAAACCATGAACACTGAAGCTTTCTTT. This codes for CSVVSAETMNTEAFF.

This clonotype appeared many times. The chain links TRBV5-1 to TRBJ1-2, with TRBD1 matching over 7 bases. The CDR3 has 13 residues. V trimming: 4 bases; J trimming: 5 bases; junction bases outside the gene matches: 5. CDR1 is SGHRS and CDR2 is YFSETQ in the germline V gene. This CDR3 reads CASSRDSSYGYTF. The CDR3 DNA sequence: TGCGCCAGCAGCAGGGACAGTTCGTATGGCTACACCTTC.

This clonotype was recorded at least ten times. The chain has TRBV9 and TRBJ2-7; 7 positions match TRBD2. The germline gives CDR1 SGDLS, CDR2 YYNGEE. The CDR3 has 13 amino acids. After removal of 0 bases from V and 7 bases from J, the junction contained 4 bases not matched to a gene. The CDR3 sequence is CASSVEGGDEQYF. The DNA of the CDR3 is TGTGCCAGCAGCGTAGAGGGAGGGGATGAGCAGTACTTC.

This clonotype was seen ten or more times. V is TRBV18 and J is TRBJ2-5; D gene unclear. The CDR3 consists of 13 residues. The V gene's germline CDR1 is KGHSH and CDR2 LQKENI. The germline V and J ends were trimmed by 2 bases and 1 base, with 5 bases remaining between them. In DNA, the CDR3 is TGTGCCAGCTCACCAGGCAGCCAAGAGACCCAGTACTTC. It is translated as CASSPGSQETQYF.

The V gene is TRBV4-1, the J gene TRBJ1-4; weak D call: TRBD1 (5 bases). V dropped 5 bases and J dropped 15 bases, with 19 bases sitting between them. CDR3 length: 13 amino acids. From germline, CDR1 is MGHRA and CDR2 YSYEKL. The CDR3 nucleotides are TGCGCCAGCAGCGGTGGGCAATACCGGGACGTGTTTTTT. Translation: CASSGGQYRDVFF.

This clonotype was seen only a few times. CDR3 coding DNA: TGTGCCAGTAGTATAAAATCGTCGGACGGCCCCTACGAGCAGTACTTC. Its protein product is CASSIKSSDGPYEQYF. The chain employs TRBV19 and TRBJ2-7; unclear D gene. The CDR3 loop spans 16 amino acids. Per germline, CDR1 LNHDA and CDR2 SQIVND (reference sequence). V lost 2 bases and J lost 2, with 16 bases in between.